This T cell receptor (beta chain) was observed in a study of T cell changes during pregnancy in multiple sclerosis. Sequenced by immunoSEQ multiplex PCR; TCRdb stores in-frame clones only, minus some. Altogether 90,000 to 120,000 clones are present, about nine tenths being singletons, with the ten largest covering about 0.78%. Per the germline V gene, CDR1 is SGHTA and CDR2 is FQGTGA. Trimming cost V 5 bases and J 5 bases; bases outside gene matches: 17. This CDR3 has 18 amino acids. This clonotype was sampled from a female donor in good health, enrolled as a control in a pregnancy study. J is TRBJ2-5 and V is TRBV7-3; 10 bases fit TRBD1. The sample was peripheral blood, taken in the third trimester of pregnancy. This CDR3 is CASSPKVGGQGLLETQYF. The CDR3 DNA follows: TGTGCCAGCAGCCCCAAGGTCGGGGGACAGGGGTTGTTGGAGACCCAGTACTTC. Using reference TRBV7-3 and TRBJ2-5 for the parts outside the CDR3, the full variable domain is GAGVSQTPSNKVTEKGKYVELRCDPISGHTALYWYRQSLGQGPEFLIYFQGTGAADDSGLPNDRFFAVRPEGSVSTLKIQRTERGDSAVYLCASSPKVGGQGLLETQYFGPGTRLLVL.